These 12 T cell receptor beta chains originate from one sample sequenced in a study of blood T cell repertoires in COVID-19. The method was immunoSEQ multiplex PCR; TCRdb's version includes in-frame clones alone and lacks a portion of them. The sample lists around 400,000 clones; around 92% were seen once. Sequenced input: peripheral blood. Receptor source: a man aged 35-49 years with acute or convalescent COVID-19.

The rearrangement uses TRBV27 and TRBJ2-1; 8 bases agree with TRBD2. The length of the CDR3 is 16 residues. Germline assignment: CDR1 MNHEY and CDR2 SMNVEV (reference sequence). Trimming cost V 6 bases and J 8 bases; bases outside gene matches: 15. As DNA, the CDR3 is TGTGCCAGCAGCCCAGCCGATAGCGGGGCCGGCTATGAGCAGTTCTTC. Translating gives CASSPADSGAGYEQFF.

The CDR3 sequence is CASSRTDMNTEAFF. CDR3 DNA: TGTGCCAGCAGCCGGACAGATATGAACACTGAAGCTTTCTTT. This rearrangement joins TRBV3-1 (or the pseudogene TRBV3-2) to TRBJ1-1, with a tentative D call TRBD1 (6 bases). This CDR3 region has 14 residues. Germline V gene lookup returns CDR1 LGHDT and CDR2 YNNKEL (reference sequence). V was cut by 4 bases and J by 0 bases, with 9 bases left in between.

DNA of the CDR3: TGTGCCAGCAGAACAAAGACAGGCCTGCAGTACTTC. This gives the protein CASRTKTGLQYF. The chain couples TRBV6-5 to TRBJ2-7; perhaps TRBD1 as D (6 bases). Germline V gives CDR1 MNHEY, CDR2 SVGAGI. Trimming stripped 6 bases from V and 9 bases from J, with 15 bases between. CDR3 length equals 12 residues.

In nucleotides, the CDR3 is TGTGCCAGCAGCCGTCGCGGGGCCCATGAAGCTTTCTTT. This gives the protein CASSRRGAHEAFF. The V and J genes are TRBV9 and TRBJ1-1; perhaps TRBD1 as D (5 bases). The V end lost 4 bases, the J end lost 7 bases, and 14 bases lay between the germline ends. The germline CDR1 and CDR2 sequences are SGDLS and YYNGEE. The CDR3 covers 13 residues.

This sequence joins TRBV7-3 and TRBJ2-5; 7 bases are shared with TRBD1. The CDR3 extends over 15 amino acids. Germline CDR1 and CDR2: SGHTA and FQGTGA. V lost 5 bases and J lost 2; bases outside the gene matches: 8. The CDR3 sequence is CASSILGTEQETQYF. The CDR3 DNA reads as TGTGCCAGCAGCATCCTCGGGACAGAGCAAGAGACCCAGTACTTC.

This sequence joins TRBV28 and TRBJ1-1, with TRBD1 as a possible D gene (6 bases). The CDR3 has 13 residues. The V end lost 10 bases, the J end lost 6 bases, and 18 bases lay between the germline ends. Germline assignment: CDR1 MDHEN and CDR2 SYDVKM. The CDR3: CAIHREGVAEAFF. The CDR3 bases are TGTGCCATCCACAGGGAGGGTGTCGCTGAAGCTTTCTTT.

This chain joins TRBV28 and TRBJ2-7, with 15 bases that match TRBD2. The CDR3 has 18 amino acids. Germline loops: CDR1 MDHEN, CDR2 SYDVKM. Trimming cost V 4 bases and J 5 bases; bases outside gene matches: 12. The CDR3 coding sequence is TGTGCCAGCAGTTGGTATTTCGGGACTAGCGGGAGGAGGGACGAGCAGTACTTC. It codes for CASSWYFGTSGRRDEQYF.

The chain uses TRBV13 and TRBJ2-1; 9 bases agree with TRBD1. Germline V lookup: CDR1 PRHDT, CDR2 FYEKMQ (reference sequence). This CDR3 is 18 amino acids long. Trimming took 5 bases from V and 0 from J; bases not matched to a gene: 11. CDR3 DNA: TGTGCCAGCAGCGTACAGGGGGCGTGGGGCGACTCCTACAATGAGCAGTTCTTC. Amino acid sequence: CASSVQGAWGDSYNEQFF.

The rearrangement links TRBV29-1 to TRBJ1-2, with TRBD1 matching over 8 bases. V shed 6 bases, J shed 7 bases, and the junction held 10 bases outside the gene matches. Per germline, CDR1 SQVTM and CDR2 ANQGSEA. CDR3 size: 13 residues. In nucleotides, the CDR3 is TGCAGCGTCTCCGGACAGGGTCCCTTTGGCTACACCTTC. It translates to CSVSGQGPFGYTF.

The DNA for the CDR3 is TGTGCCAGCGAGGGACAGGGAACGCATGGCTACACCTTC. Translated: CASEGQGTHGYTF. This sequence joins TRBV12-3 or TRBV12-4 and TRBJ1-2, with 9 bases matching TRBD1. V lost 8 bases to trimming and J lost 6 bases; unmatched junction nucleotides: 7. This CDR3 has 13 residues.

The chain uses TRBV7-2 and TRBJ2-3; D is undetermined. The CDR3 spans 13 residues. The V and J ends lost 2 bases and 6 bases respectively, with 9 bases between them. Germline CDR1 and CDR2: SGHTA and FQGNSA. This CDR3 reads CASSLPGTDTQYF. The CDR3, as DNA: TGTGCCAGCAGCTTACCAGGAACCGATACGCAGTATTTT.

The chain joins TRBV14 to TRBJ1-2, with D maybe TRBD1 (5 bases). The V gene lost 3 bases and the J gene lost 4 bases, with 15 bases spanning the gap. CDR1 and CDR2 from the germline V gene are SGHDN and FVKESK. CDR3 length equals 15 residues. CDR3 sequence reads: CASSHSQGWSYGYTF. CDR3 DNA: TGTGCCAGCAGCCATAGTCAGGGCTGGAGCTATGGCTACACCTTC.